Only a few counts were recorded for the clone carrying this T cell receptor (beta chain). The CDR3 consists of 15 residues. Germline loops: CDR1 LGHNA, CDR2 YNFKEQ. V was pared by 0 bases and J by 3 bases, with 6 bases between. The data stem from a study of graft-versus-host responses after intestinal transplantation. Using immunoSEQ multiplex PCR, the repertoire was profiled, and TCRdb retains in-frame clones only, with some absent. The table lists roughly 2,000 clones, about nine tenths of them singletons. Graft specimens yielded both intraepithelial and lamina propria lymphocytes. The specimen was ileum tissue, collected approximately 390 days after intestinal transplantation. The chain uses TRBV4-2 and TRBJ2-6; possibly TRBD1 for D (6 bases). The receptor was derived from a human patient who received an intestinal transplant, so some T cells may come from the graft donor. CDR3 loop: CASSQDRGGANVLTF. CDR3 DNA sequence: TGTGCCAGCAGCCAAGACAGGGGTGGGGCCAACGTCCTGACTTTC.